The clone carrying this TCR beta chain was observed a handful of times. What it binds is unknown. A much larger clonotype is one base distant, so this may be a read error. This is likely a read error, given that the CDR3 carries no conserved phenylalanine or tryptophan at its end. This entry comes from a study of Graves' ophthalmopathy and Graves' hyperthyroidism. CDR1 and CDR2 (germline): SNHLY, FYNNEI. Trimming took 8 bases from V and 4 from J, leaving 11 bases between them. This CDR3 has 12 residues. Approximately 10 ml of fresh blood yielded the PBMCs by density gradient. Amplifying from RNA transcripts, the study obtained TCR beta CDR3 regions. The first-round RT-PCR employed HTBI primers together with the Qiagen OneStep RT-PCR kit. A multiplex PCR was then performed as the second round. TCRdb re-derived calls from the multiplex PCR reads in MiXCR, one entry per CDR3 protein. Of under 400,000 distinct CDR3 sequences in the sample, roughly 16% were seen once.

Notes on the study in general: Blood repertoires reportedly contained most expanded thyroid clonotypes above 0.001 frequency. In separating ophthalmopathy from stable hyperthyroidism, a 13-signature model achieved 87.88% sensitivity and approximately 81% specificity.

This chain links TRBV2 with TRBJ1-1; tentatively, D is TRBD1 (6 bases). The receptor was derived from an adult man with Graves' ophthalmopathy. The sequencing sample was made of peripheral blood. The CDR3 sequence is CASSNRVTEAFS. The CDR3 region has the DNA TGTGCCAGCTCCAACAGGGTCACTGAAGCTTTCTCT.